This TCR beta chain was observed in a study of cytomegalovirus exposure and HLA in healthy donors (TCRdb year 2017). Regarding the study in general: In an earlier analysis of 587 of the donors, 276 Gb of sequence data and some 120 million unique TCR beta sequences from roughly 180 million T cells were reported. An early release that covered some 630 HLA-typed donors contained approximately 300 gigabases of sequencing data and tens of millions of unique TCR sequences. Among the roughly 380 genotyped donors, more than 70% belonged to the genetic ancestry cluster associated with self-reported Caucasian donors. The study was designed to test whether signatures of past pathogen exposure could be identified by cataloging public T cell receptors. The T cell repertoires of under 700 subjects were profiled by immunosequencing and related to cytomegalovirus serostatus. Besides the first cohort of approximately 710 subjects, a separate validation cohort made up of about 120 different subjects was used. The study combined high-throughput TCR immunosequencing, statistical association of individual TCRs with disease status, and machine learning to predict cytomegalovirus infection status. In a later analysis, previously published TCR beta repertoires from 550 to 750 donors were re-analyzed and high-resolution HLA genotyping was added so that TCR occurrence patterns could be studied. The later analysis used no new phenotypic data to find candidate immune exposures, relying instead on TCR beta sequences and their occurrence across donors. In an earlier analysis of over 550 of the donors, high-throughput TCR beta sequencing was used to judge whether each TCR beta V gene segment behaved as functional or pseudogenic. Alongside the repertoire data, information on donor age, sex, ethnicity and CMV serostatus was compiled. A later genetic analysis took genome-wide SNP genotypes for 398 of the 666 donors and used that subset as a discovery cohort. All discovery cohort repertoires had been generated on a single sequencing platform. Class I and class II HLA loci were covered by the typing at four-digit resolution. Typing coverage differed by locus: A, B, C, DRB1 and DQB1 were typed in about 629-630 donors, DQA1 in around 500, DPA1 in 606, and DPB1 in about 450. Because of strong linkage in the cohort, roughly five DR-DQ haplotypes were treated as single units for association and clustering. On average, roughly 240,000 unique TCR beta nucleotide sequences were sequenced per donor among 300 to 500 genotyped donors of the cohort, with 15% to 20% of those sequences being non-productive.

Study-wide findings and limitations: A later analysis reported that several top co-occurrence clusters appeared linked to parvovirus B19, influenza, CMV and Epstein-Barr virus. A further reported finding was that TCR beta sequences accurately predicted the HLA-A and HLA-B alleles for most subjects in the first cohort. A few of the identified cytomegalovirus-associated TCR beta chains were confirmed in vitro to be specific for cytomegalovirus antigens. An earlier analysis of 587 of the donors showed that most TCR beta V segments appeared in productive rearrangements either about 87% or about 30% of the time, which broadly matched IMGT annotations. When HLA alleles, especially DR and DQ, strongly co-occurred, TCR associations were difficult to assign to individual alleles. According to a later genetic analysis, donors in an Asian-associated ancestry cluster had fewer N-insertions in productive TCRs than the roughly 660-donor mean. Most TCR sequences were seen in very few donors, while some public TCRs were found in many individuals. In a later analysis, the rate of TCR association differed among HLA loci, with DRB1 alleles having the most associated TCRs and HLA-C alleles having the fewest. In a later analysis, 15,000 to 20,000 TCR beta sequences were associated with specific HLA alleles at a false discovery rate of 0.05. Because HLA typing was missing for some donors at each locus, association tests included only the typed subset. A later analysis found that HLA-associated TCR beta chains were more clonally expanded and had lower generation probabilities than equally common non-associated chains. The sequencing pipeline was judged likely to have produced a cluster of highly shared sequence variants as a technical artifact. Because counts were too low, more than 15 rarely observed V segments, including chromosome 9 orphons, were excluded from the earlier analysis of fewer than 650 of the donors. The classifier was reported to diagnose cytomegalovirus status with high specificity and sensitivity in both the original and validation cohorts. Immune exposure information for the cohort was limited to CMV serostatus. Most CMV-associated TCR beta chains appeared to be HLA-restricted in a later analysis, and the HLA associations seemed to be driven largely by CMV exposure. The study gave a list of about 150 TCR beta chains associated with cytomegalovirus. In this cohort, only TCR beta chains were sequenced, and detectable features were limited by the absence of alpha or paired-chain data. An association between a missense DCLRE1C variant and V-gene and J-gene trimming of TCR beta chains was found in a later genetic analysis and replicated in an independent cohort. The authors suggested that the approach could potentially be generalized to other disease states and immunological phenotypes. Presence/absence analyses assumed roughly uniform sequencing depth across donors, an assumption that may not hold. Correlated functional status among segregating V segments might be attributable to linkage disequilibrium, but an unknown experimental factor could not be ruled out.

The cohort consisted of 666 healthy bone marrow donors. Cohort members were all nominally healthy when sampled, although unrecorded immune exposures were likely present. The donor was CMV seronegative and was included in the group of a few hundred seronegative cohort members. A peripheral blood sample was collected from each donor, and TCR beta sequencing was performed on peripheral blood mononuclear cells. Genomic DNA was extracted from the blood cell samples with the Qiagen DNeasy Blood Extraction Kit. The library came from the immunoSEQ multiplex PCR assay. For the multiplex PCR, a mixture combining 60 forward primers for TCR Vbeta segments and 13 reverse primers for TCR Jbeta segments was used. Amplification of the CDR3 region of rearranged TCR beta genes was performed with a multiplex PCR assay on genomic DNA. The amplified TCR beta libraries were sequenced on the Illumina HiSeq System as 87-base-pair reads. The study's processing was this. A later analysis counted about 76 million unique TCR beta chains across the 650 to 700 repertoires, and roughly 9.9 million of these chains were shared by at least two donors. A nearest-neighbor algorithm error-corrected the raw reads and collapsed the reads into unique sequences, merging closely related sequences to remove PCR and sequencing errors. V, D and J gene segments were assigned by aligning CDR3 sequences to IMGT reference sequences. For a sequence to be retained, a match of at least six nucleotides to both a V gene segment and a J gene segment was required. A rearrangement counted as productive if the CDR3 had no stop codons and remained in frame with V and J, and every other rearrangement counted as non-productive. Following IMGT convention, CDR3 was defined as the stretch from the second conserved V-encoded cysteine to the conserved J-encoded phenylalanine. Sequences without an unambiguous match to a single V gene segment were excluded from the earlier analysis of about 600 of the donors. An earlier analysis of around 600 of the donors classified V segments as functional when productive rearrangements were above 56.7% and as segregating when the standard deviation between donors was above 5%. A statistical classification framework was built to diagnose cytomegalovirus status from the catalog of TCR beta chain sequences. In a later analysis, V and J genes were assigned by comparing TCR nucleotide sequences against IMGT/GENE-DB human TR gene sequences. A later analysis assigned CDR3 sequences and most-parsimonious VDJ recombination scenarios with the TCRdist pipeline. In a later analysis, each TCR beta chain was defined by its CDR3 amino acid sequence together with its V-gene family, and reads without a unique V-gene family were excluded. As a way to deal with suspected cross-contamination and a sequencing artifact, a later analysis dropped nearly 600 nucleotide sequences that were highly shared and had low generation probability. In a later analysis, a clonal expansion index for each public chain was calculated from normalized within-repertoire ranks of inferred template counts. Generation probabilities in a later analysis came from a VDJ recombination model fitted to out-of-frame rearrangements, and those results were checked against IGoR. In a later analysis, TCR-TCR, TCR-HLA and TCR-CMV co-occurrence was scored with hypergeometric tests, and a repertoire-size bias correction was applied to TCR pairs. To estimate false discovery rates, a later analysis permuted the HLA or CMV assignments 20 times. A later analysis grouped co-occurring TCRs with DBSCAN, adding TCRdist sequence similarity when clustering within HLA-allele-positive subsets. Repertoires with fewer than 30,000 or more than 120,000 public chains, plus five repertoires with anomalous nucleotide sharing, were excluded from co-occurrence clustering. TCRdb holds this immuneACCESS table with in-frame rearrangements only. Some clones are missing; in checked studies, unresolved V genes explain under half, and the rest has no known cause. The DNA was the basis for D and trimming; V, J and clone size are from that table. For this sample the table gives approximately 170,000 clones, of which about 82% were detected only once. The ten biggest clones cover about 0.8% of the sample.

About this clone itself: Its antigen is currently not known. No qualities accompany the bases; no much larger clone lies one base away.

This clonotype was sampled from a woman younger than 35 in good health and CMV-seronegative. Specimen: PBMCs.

The CDR3: CSVTSFRYNEQFF. The bases are TGCAGCGTTACTAGCTTTCGGTACAATGAGCAGTTCTTC. The receptor chain draws on TRBV29-1 and TRBJ2-1, with a weak D call of TRBD2 (6 bases match). The CDR3 starts with the cysteine, ends with the phenylalanine, and has 13 residues. Only CDR3 DNA remains: 39 bases, in frame from the first base. V lost 5 bases and J lost 4 bases; the stretch between them is 12 bases long. Per the germline V gene, SQVTM is the CDR1 and ANQGSEA is the CDR2.